These T cell receptor beta chains were read from a single sample in a study of shared clonotypes between healthy human individuals. The assay was immunoSEQ multiplex PCR, and TCRdb's table has in-frame clones only and misses some. The table lists some 980,000 clones, more than 75% of them singletons. Specimen: memory CD4+ T cells sorted from blood. Source of these receptors: a young man in good health. Both conserved end residues are part of each CDR3. The D gene is left open where the match is weak. Clone size is given for some rows only: seen once, a few or many times, or a class if the clone is expanded.

TRBV6-5	-	TRBJ1-2	TRBD1	TGTGCCAGCAGTTCCACAGGGGCGGGCTACACCTTC	CASSSTGAGYTF
TRBV7-2	-	TRBJ1-2	TRBD1	TGTGCCAGCAGCCCCCAGGGGGGGGATGGCTACACCTTC	CASSPQGGDGYTF
TRBV5-1	-	TRBJ2-1	-	TGCGCCAGCACCCTCGGGACCCAGGGCAATGAGCAGTTCTTC	CASTLGTQGNEQFF
TRBV19	-	TRBJ1-4	-	TGTGCCAGTAGTATAGGGGTCTCGGAAAGGGGCGAAAAACTGTTTTTT	CASSIGVSERGEKLFF
TRBV30	few	TRBJ2-2	-	TGTGCCTGGAGTGTTTGGGGGCTGGACACCGGGGAGCTGTTTTTT	CAWSVWGLDTGELFF
TRBV7-2	-	TRBJ1-3	-	TGTGCCAGCACCCCGGGGGCTTCAGGAAACACCATATATTTT	CASTPGASGNTIYF
TRBV28	-	TRBJ1-5	-	TGTGCCAGCAGGGCCCAAGGCGATCAGCCCCAGCATTTT	CASRAQGDQPQHF
TRBV5-4	-	TRBJ2-4	-	TGTGCCAGCAGCACAAGAACAGAGTCCAAAAACATTCAGTACTTC	CASSTRTESKNIQYF
TRBV5-1	few	TRBJ2-7	-	TGCGCCAGCAGGCCTGAGAATTCCTACGAGCAGTACTTC	CASRPENSYEQYF
TRBV5-4	-	TRBJ1-2	-	TGTGCCAGCAGCGGACGGGGGTATGGCTACACCTTC	CASSGRGYGYTF
TRBV7-8	-	TRBJ2-5	TRBD2	TGTGCCAGCAGCTCAGGACTAGCGGGAGATATGTACCAAGAGACCCAGTACTTC	CASSSGLAGDMYQETQYF
TRBV2	-	TRBJ2-1	TRBD1	TGTGCCAGCAGGATGGGGACAGGGGATTACAATGAGCAGTTCTTC	CASRMGTGDYNEQFF
TRBV7-2	-	TRBJ2-2	-	TGTGCCACAACCCCACTAATCACCGGGGAGCTGTTTTTT	CATTPLITGELFF
TRBV2	-	TRBJ1-1	-	TGTGCCAGCAGTCTACAGGGTGAAGCTTTCTTT	CASSLQGEAFF
TRBV7-2	-	TRBJ2-3	-	TGTGCCAGCAGCCCCGTGGTCACAGATACGCAGTATTTT	CASSPVVTDTQYF
TRBV28	-	TRBJ1-5	TRBD1	TGTGCCAGCAGCCCCGAGAAGGGGGCACGGCAGCCCCAGCATTTT	CASSPEKGARQPQHF
TRBV2	few	TRBJ1-2	-	TGTGCCAGCAGTTTGCAGTCTCCCAGTGGCTATGGCTACACCTTC	CASSLQSPSGYGYTF
TRBV27	once	TRBJ2-2	-	TGTGCCAGCGGGGCCCGGTGTGTGGAGCTGTTTTTT	CASGARCVELFF